The clone carrying this T cell receptor (beta chain) is a singleton in its sample. In the study's own analysis: By means of reference gene primer amplification, nucleated cell counts were estimated. TCRdb's copy holds only in-frame clones and misses some; the assay was immunoSEQ multiplex PCR. From that table come the V and J calls and clone size; the DNA was used to work out D and trimming. The table has some 300,000 clones, roughly 86% seen once. The CDR3 spans 15 residues. Germline V gene sequence: CDR1 LGHNA, CDR2 YSLEER. The ends were cut back, 5 bases at V and 0 bases at J, with 10 bases in the middle. The source of the sample is a study of blood T cell repertoires in COVID-19.

The chain links TRBV4-3 to TRBJ1-4, with D unresolved. Input material: peripheral blood. This clonotype originated in a man in his 70s with acute or convalescent COVID-19. The CDR3 nucleotides read TGCGCCAGCAGCTCCCGAGAAGCAACTAATGAAAAACTGTTTTTT. This encodes CASSSREATNEKLFF.